Described below is a single T cell receptor beta chain sequence and its context. The data derive from a study of control samples from healthy donors and cancer patients. TCRdb's copy holds only in-frame clones and misses some; the assay was immunoSEQ multiplex PCR. Among tens of thousands of clones listed, roughly 89% were seen once. V lost 4 bases and J 2 bases, leaving 19 bases between the germline ends. CDR1 is LGHDT, CDR2 YNNKEL, per germline (reference sequence). The CDR3 runs to 17 residues. V usage is TRBV3-1 (or the pseudogene TRBV3-2) and J usage is TRBJ2-3; D is perhaps TRBD2 (7 bases). This receptor was obtained from a man in his 60s with colorectal cancer. The sequenced material came from PBMCs. The CDR3 here is CASSPLGGRFPTDTQYF. The CDR3 DNA follows: TGTGCCAGCAGCCCGCTCGGGGGGCGCTTCCCCACAGATACGCAGTATTTT.